These T cell receptor beta chains were read from a single sample in a study of T cells in Graves' hyperthyroidism and ophthalmopathy. TCRdb ran MiXCR on the multiplex PCR reads and lists one entry per CDR3 protein. There are approximately 530,000 distinct CDR3 sequences in the sample; less than 20% occur only once, and around 50% lies in the top ten. Sequencing was carried out using blood. Receptors originate from a man aged 35 to 55 with Graves' ophthalmopathy. The CDR3 runs from the conserved cysteine through the conserved F or W. D genes are given only for firm matches. Part of the rows lack a size; the others show once, few, many or a class for expanded clones.

clone size: many
J gene: TRBJ1-2
CDR3 length: 14
D gene: .
V gene: TRBV7-8
CDR3 protein: CASSLEGSVGGYTF
CDR3 DNA: TGTGCCAGCAGCTTAGAAGGTTCCGTAGGTGGCTACACCTTC

clone size: many
J gene: TRBJ1-1
CDR3 length: 13
D gene: .
V gene: TRBV30
CDR3 protein: CAWNLAGNTEAFF
CDR3 DNA: TGTGCCTGGAACCTAGCGGGTAATACTGAAGCTTTCTTT

clone size: many
J gene: TRBJ2-5
CDR3 length: 12
D gene: .
V gene: TRBV20-1
CDR3 protein: CSAAQGLETQYF
CDR3 DNA: TGCAGTGCTGCGCAGGGACTAGAGACCCAGTACTTC

clone size: .
J gene: TRBJ2-1
CDR3 length: 16
D gene: .
V gene: TRBV20-1
CDR3 protein: CSARDSYRAHYNEQFF
CDR3 DNA: TGCAGTGCTAGAGATTCCTACAGGGCCCACTACAATGAGCAGTTCTTC

clone size: many
J gene: TRBJ1-1
CDR3 length: 16
D gene: TRBD1
V gene: TRBV6-1
CDR3 protein: CASSLRQGRVNTEAFF
CDR3 DNA: TGTGCCAGCAGTCTAAGACAGGGAAGGGTGAACACTGAAGCTTTCTTT

clone size: few
J gene: TRBJ1-6
CDR3 length: 14
D gene: .
V gene: TRBV20-1
CDR3 protein: CSAGGHSYNSPLHF
CDR3 DNA: TGCAGTGCGGGGGGTCACAGCTATAATTCACCCCTCCACTTT

clone size: many
J gene: TRBJ2-1
CDR3 length: 15
D gene: TRBD2
V gene: TRBV12-3/TRBV12-4
CDR3 protein: CASRSTSGGKAEQFF
CDR3 DNA: TGTGCCAGCAGGTCTACTAGCGGGGGGAAGGCTGAGCAGTTCTTC

clone size: few
J gene: TRBJ2-3
CDR3 length: 15
D gene: .
V gene: TRBV7-9
CDR3 protein: CASSLAGSNTDTQYF
CDR3 DNA: TGTGCCAGCAGCTTAGCGGGATCCAACACAGATACGCAGTATTTT

clone size: few
J gene: TRBJ1-5
CDR3 length: 16
D gene: .
V gene: TRBV3-1
CDR3 protein: CASSDSMGIGNQPQHF
CDR3 DNA: TGTGCCAGCAGCGACAGCATGGGTATTGGCAATCAGCCCCAGCATTTT

clone size: many
J gene: TRBJ2-7
CDR3 length: 14
D gene: .
V gene: TRBV3-1
CDR3 protein: CASSQYSDSYEQYF
CDR3 DNA: TGTGCCAGCAGCCAATACTCAGACTCCTACGAGCAGTACTTC

clone size: few
J gene: TRBJ2-3
CDR3 length: 19
D gene: TRBD2
V gene: TRBV10-3
CDR3 protein: CAISETGLAGVSITDTQYF
CDR3 DNA: TGTGCCATCAGTGAAACTGGACTAGCGGGAGTGTCTATCACAGATACGCAGTATTTT

clone size: few
J gene: TRBJ1-3
CDR3 length: 15
D gene: .
V gene: TRBV29-1
CDR3 protein: CSVEDSLGRGNTIYF
CDR3 DNA: TGCAGCGTTGAAGATTCCCTGGGACGGGGAAACACCATATATTTT

clone size: .
J gene: TRBJ1-1
CDR3 length: 16
D gene: .
V gene: TRBV6-5
CDR3 protein: CASSYSGQDPNTEAFF
CDR3 DNA: TGTGCCAGCAGTTACTCCGGTCAGGATCCGAACACTGAAGCTTTCTTT

clone size: few
J gene: TRBJ2-5
CDR3 length: 12
D gene: TRBD2
V gene: TRBV20-1
CDR3 protein: CSATRLAVTQYF
CDR3 DNA: TGCAGTGCTACTAGACTAGCGGTTACCCAGTACTTC

clone size: few
J gene: TRBJ2-1
CDR3 length: 15
D gene: .
V gene: TRBV11-2
CDR3 protein: CASSPSWVGRGEQFF
CDR3 DNA: TGTGCCAGCAGTCCCTCCTGGGTGGGCAGGGGTGAGCAGTTCTTC

clone size: many
J gene: TRBJ2-1
CDR3 length: 16
D gene: TRBD2
V gene: TRBV4-1
CDR3 protein: CASSQGRTSGNNEQFF
CDR3 DNA: TGCGCCAGCAGCCAAGGGAGGACTAGCGGCAACAATGAGCAGTTCTTC

clone size: .
J gene: TRBJ1-1
CDR3 length: 15
D gene: .
V gene: TRBV5-1
CDR3 protein: CASSPTVLSVTEAFF
CDR3 DNA: TGCGCCAGCAGCCCCACGGTTTTGAGTGTTACTGAAGCTTTCTTT

clone size: .
J gene: TRBJ2-3
CDR3 length: 12
D gene: TRBD2
V gene: TRBV6-1
CDR3 protein: CASQREVETQYF
CDR3 DNA: TGTGCCAGCCAGCGGGAGGTGGAAACGCAGTATTTT

clone size: few
J gene: TRBJ1-1
CDR3 length: 12
D gene: .
V gene: TRBV20-1
CDR3 protein: CSGSGFSSGAFF
CDR3 DNA: TGCAGCGGGAGTGGGTTTTCTTCTGGAGCTTTCTTT

clone size: .
J gene: TRBJ1-1
CDR3 length: 15
D gene: .
V gene: TRBV7-9
CDR3 protein: CASSLMALENTEAFF
CDR3 DNA: TGTGCCAGCAGCTTAATGGCCCTGGAGAACACTGAAGCTTTCTTT

clone size: .
J gene: TRBJ2-7
CDR3 length: 17
D gene: TRBD2
V gene: TRBV7-8
CDR3 protein: CASSLGTPGTTAYEQYF
CDR3 DNA: TGTGCCAGCAGCTTAGGGACGCCCGGGACTACCGCCTACGAGCAGTACTTC

clone size: .
J gene: TRBJ2-7
CDR3 length: 16
D gene: .
V gene: TRBV29-1
CDR3 protein: CSVEEDDITSGYEQYF
CDR3 DNA: TGCAGCGTTGAAGAAGACGACATAACTTCGGGGTACGAGCAGTACTTC

clone size: many
J gene: TRBJ1-5
CDR3 length: 16
D gene: TRBD1
V gene: TRBV6-1
CDR3 protein: CALRDREGVSNQPQHF
CDR3 DNA: TGTGCCCTAAGGGACAGGGAGGGAGTGAGCAATCAGCCCCAGCATTTT

clone size: many
J gene: TRBJ1-5
CDR3 length: 14
D gene: .
V gene: TRBV5-1
CDR3 protein: CASSLGDGNQPQHF
CDR3 DNA: TGCGCCAGCAGCTTGGGGGACGGCAATCAGCCCCAGCATTTT

clone size: .
J gene: TRBJ1-1
CDR3 length: 13
D gene: .
V gene: TRBV20-1
CDR3 protein: CSAAQGVNTEAFF
CDR3 DNA: TGCAGTGCCGCACAGGGAGTGAACACTGAAGCTTTCTTT

clone size: few
J gene: TRBJ2-1
CDR3 length: 17
D gene: .
V gene: TRBV12-3/TRBV12-4
CDR3 protein: CASSLGGTGGGLGEQFF
CDR3 DNA: TGTGCCAGCAGTTTAGGGGGAACAGGGGGAGGACTAGGTGAGCAGTTCTTC

clone size: many
J gene: TRBJ1-2
CDR3 length: 14
D gene: .
V gene: TRBV3-1
CDR3 protein: CASSQGSSRYGYTF
CDR3 DNA: TGTGCCAGCAGCCAAGGTAGCAGCCGCTATGGCTACACCTTC

clone size: .
J gene: TRBJ2-1
CDR3 length: 11
D gene: .
V gene: TRBV2
CDR3 protein: CASSQGTPEFF
CDR3 DNA: TGTGCCAGCAGCCAAGGGACCCCGGAGTTCTTC

clone size: .
J gene: TRBJ2-7
CDR3 length: 18
D gene: TRBD2
V gene: TRBV4-1
CDR3 protein: CASSQNTVTSGRLKKQYF
CDR3 DNA: TGCGCCAGCAGCCAAAACACCGTGACTAGCGGGAGGCTTAAAAAGCAGTACTTC

clone size: .
J gene: TRBJ2-5
CDR3 length: 19
D gene: TRBD2
V gene: TRBV5-1
CDR3 protein: CASSVGLAGGSVYQETQYF
CDR3 DNA: TGCGCCAGCAGCGTTGGACTAGCGGGGGGCTCAGTGTACCAAGAGACCCAGTACTTC

clone size: many
J gene: TRBJ1-5
CDR3 length: 14
D gene: .
V gene: TRBV6-2/TRBV6-3
CDR3 protein: CASSHGRRNQPQHF
CDR3 DNA: TGTGCCAGCAGTCACGGACGGCGCAATCAGCCCCAGCATTTT

clone size: few
J gene: TRBJ1-6
CDR3 length: 15
D gene: .
V gene: TRBV3-2
CDR3 protein: CASSQSLRENSPLHF
CDR3 DNA: TGTGCCAGCAGCCAATCTCTCAGGGAAAATTCACCCCTCCACTTT

clone size: .
J gene: TRBJ1-2
CDR3 length: 11
D gene: .
V gene: TRBV7-2
CDR3 protein: CASSLNHGYTF
CDR3 DNA: TGTGCCAGCAGCTTAAATCATGGCTACACCTTC

clone size: .
J gene: TRBJ2-3
CDR3 length: 14
D gene: TRBD2
V gene: TRBV9
CDR3 protein: CASSPSPLADTQYF
CDR3 DNA: TGTGCCAGCAGCCCCAGCCCACTAGCGGATACGCAGTATTTT

clone size: .
J gene: TRBJ2-1
CDR3 length: 15
D gene: TRBD1
V gene: TRBV19
CDR3 protein: CASSIVGTGVNEQFF
CDR3 DNA: TGTGCCAGTAGTATAGTTGGGACAGGGGTAAATGAGCAGTTCTTC

clone size: once
J gene: TRBJ2-1
CDR3 length: 14
D gene: .
V gene: TRBV20-1
CDR3 protein: CSAEDTMTMGGQFF
CDR3 DNA: TGCAGTGCTGAAGACACTATGACGATGGGTGGGCAGTTCTTC

clone size: once
J gene: TRBJ2-1
CDR3 length: 13
D gene: .
V gene: TRBV27
CDR3 protein: CASSLRLVDEQFF
CDR3 DNA: TGTGCCAGCAGTTTACGACTAGTGGATGAGCAGTTCTTC

clone size: .
J gene: TRBJ1-2
CDR3 length: 14
D gene: TRBD1
V gene: TRBV5-1
CDR3 protein: CASSLGQQSYGYTF
CDR3 DNA: TGCGCCAGCAGCCTGGGACAGCAATCCTATGGCTACACCTTC

clone size: few
J gene: TRBJ1-4
CDR3 length: 17
D gene: .
V gene: TRBV24-1
CDR3 protein: CATSDSFRDRSNEKLFF
CDR3 DNA: TGTGCCACCAGTGATTCTTTCCGGGATCGTTCAAATGAAAAACTGTTTTTT